This entry describes one T cell receptor (beta chain). The clone's antigen remains unknown. The junction shows a germline mismatch at one end, possibly a read error. The method behind the library was the immunoSEQ multiplex PCR assay. For the multiplex PCR, a mixture combining 60 forward primers for TCR Vbeta segments and 13 reverse primers for TCR Jbeta segments was used. Amplification of the CDR3 region of rearranged TCR beta genes was performed with a multiplex PCR assay on genomic DNA. On the Illumina HiSeq System, the amplified TCR beta libraries were sequenced as 87-base-pair reads. As for the original processing: Across the 600 to 700 repertoires, a later analysis counted 78 million or so unique TCR beta chains, around 10 million of which were shared by at least two donors. Raw reads were error-corrected and collapsed into unique sequences with a nearest-neighbor algorithm that merged closely related sequences to remove PCR and sequencing errors. CDR3 sequences were aligned to IMGT reference sequences to assign V, D and J gene segments. Each retained sequence needed at least a six-nucleotide match to both a V gene segment and a J gene segment. Rearrangements were called productive when the CDR3 lacked stop codons and stayed in frame with V and J; all others were non-productive. CDR3 was defined according to IMGT convention as the region running from the second conserved V-encoded cysteine to the conserved J-encoded phenylalanine. Sequences without an unambiguous match to a single V gene segment were excluded from the earlier analysis of several hundred of the donors. In an earlier analysis of 587 of the donors, V segments were called functional above 56.7% productive rearrangements and were called segregating when the between-donor standard deviation exceeded 5%. To diagnose cytomegalovirus status from the catalog of TCR beta chain sequences, a statistical classification framework was built. In a later analysis, TCR nucleotide sequences were compared against IMGT/GENE-DB human TR gene sequences so that V and J genes could be assigned. A later analysis assigned CDR3 sequences and most-parsimonious VDJ recombination scenarios with the TCRdist pipeline. In a later analysis, each TCR beta chain was defined by its CDR3 amino acid sequence together with its V-gene family, and reads without a unique V-gene family were excluded. In a later analysis, approximately 590 highly shared, low-generation-probability nucleotide sequences were removed to address suspected cross-contamination and a sequencing artifact. For each public chain, a later analysis derived a clonal expansion index from normalized ranks of inferred template counts within each repertoire. In a later analysis, generation probabilities were computed with a VDJ recombination model fitted to out-of-frame rearrangements, and the resulting probabilities were checked against IGoR. In a later analysis, TCR-TCR, TCR-HLA and TCR-CMV co-occurrence was scored with hypergeometric tests, and a repertoire-size bias correction was applied to TCR pairs. To estimate false discovery rates, a later analysis permuted the HLA or CMV assignments 20 times. A later analysis grouped co-occurring TCRs with DBSCAN, adding TCRdist sequence similarity when clustering within HLA-allele-positive subsets. Repertoires with fewer than 30,000 or more than 120,000 public chains, plus five repertoires with anomalous nucleotide sharing, were excluded from co-occurrence clustering. Entries here come from immuneACCESS through TCRdb and include only in-frame sequences with V and J called. Some clones fail to appear in such tables; in the studies checked, an unresolved V gene covers under half of the shortfall, and the cause of the remainder is unknown. The V and J calls and clone size are taken from that table; D and trimming were inferred from the DNA. The sample contains some 150,000 clones, 60% to 80% of them found a single time. The ten largest make up under 1.5% of the sample.

The germline V gene encodes CDR1 SEHNR and CDR2 FQNEAQ (reference sequence). From cysteine to phenylalanine, the CDR3 is 13 amino acids long. Only CDR3 DNA is held: 39 bases, read in frame from base 1. The cohort was made up of 500 to 800 healthy bone marrow donors. All cohort members were sampled while nominally healthy, although unrecorded immune exposures were likely present. The donor tested CMV seronegative and was one of the 352 seronegative cohort members. A peripheral blood sample was provided by each donor, and peripheral blood mononuclear cells were used for TCR beta sequencing. Genomic DNA was extracted from the blood cell samples with the Qiagen DNeasy Blood Extraction Kit. The source of the sample is a study of cytomegalovirus exposure and HLA in healthy donors (dated by TCRdb to the late 2010s). The study in broad terms: An earlier analysis of 587 of the donors reported roughly 300 Gb of sequence data and roughly 120 million unique TCR beta sequences obtained from some 170 million T cells. Approximately 310 gigabases of sequencing data and about 92 million unique TCR sequences made up an early release that covered about 640 HLA-typed donors. Of the 300 to 400 genotyped donors, 65% to 90% fell in the genetic ancestry cluster associated with self-reported Caucasian donors. The study was designed to test whether signatures of past pathogen exposure could be identified by cataloging public T cell receptors. The study used immunosequencing to profile the T cell repertoires of approximately 630 subjects and linked those repertoires to cytomegalovirus serostatus. In addition to the first cohort of roughly 700 subjects, a separate validation cohort of over 90 different subjects was used. To predict cytomegalovirus infection status, the study combined high-throughput TCR immunosequencing, statistical association of individual TCRs with disease status, and machine learning. To study patterns of TCR occurrence, a later analysis re-analyzed previously published TCR beta repertoires from just over 650 donors and added high-resolution HLA genotyping. Rather than using new phenotypic data, the later analysis identified candidate immune exposures from TCR beta sequences and from how often those sequences occurred across donors. To decide whether each TCR beta V gene segment behaved as functional or pseudogenic, an earlier analysis of some 580 of the donors relied on high-throughput TCR beta sequencing. Donor age, sex, ethnicity and CMV serostatus were compiled alongside the repertoire data. Genome-wide SNP genotypes for about 55% of the roughly 670 donors were used in a later genetic analysis, which treated that subset as a discovery cohort. Every repertoire in the discovery cohort had been generated on one and the same sequencing platform. Class I and class II HLA loci were covered by the typing at four-digit resolution. The number of typed donors differed by locus: about 629-640 for A, B, C, DRB1 and DQB1; 522 for DQA1; some 610 for DPA1; and 400 to 480 for DPB1. Roughly 5 DR-DQ haplotypes were handled as single units for association and clustering because linkage in the cohort was strong. On average, roughly 240,000 unique TCR beta nucleotide sequences were sequenced per donor among a few hundred genotyped donors of the cohort, with about 17% of those sequences being non-productive.

Study-wide conclusions, independent of this receptor: Most TCR sequences were seen in very few donors, while some public TCRs were found in many individuals. The presence/absence analyses assumed that sequencing depth was roughly uniform across donors, and that assumption may not be true. Immune exposure information for the cohort was limited to CMV serostatus. Because the 87-base-pair reads could not distinguish some IMGT-functional V segments, including TRBV6-2 and TRBV6-3, those segments were excluded. According to the authors, the approach could potentially be generalized to other disease states and immunological phenotypes. According to a later analysis, most CMV-associated TCR beta chains appeared to be HLA-restricted, and the HLA associations seemed to be driven largely by CMV exposure. This cohort had only TCR beta chains sequenced, and the lack of alpha or paired-chain data limited which features could be detected. A cluster of highly shared sequence variants was judged likely to represent a technical artifact of the sequencing pipeline. Assigning TCR associations to individual alleles was difficult when HLA alleles, especially DR and DQ, strongly co-occurred. Compared with equally common non-associated chains, HLA-associated TCR beta chains in a later analysis were more clonally expanded and had lower generation probabilities. Because HLA typing was missing for some donors at each locus, association tests included only the typed subset. Because counts were too low, seventeen rarely observed V segments, including chromosome 9 orphons, were excluded from the earlier analysis of fewer than 650 of the donors. In a later genetic analysis, a missense DCLRE1C variant was associated with V-gene and J-gene trimming of TCR beta chains, and the association was replicated in an independent cohort. Compared with the roughly 720-donor mean, donors in an Asian-associated ancestry cluster had fewer N-insertions in productive TCRs, according to a later genetic analysis. According to a later analysis, TCR association rates differed among HLA loci, with DRB1 alleles showing the most associated TCRs and HLA-C alleles showing the fewest. A further reported finding was that TCR beta sequences accurately predicted the HLA-A and HLA-B alleles for most subjects in the first cohort. A total of 150 or so TCR beta chains were listed by the study as associated with cytomegalovirus. A later analysis associated 15,000 to 20,000 TCR beta sequences with specific HLA alleles at a false discovery rate of 0.05. In vitro tests confirmed that a few of the cytomegalovirus-associated TCR beta chains recognize cytomegalovirus antigens. In an earlier analysis of about 600 of the donors, most TCR beta V segments appeared in productive rearrangements about 90% or about 30% of the time, broadly matching IMGT annotations. The classifier was reported to diagnose cytomegalovirus status with high specificity and sensitivity in both the original and validation cohorts. Linkage disequilibrium might explain the correlated functional status among segregating V segments, but an unknown experimental factor could not be ruled out. Several of the top co-occurrence clusters appeared to be linked to parvovirus B19, influenza, CMV and Epstein-Barr virus, according to a later analysis.

Input material: PBMCs. The sequence derives from a man in his sixties in good health and CMV-seronegative. Recombination joined TRBV7-9 with TRBJ2-7, with 12 middle bases fitting TRBD2. CDR3 reads: CSSSPLAGGRWYF. The DNA sequence is as follows: TGTTCCAGCAGCCCACTAGCGGGAGGCCGATGGTACTTC.